This TCR beta chain was recorded in a study of CD8 T cells in Susac syndrome. Random hexamers served to reverse transcribe roughly 0.45 to 1 ug RNA. By means of immunoSEQ multiplex PCR, TCR beta CDR3 spanning 54 Vbeta and 13 Jbeta underwent amplification. TCRdb passed the immunoSEQ multiplex PCR reads through MiXCR, listing each CDR3 protein once. The repertoire holds around 190,000 distinct CDR3 sequences, with about 95% as singletons. The authors sequenced TCR beta from blood CD8+ and CD4+ T cells. TEMRA cells were FACS-enriched, with CD8+ and CD4+ T cells isolated negatively. This clonotype was counted only a few times. There are 10 residues in the CDR3. V was clipped by 5 bases and J by 2 bases, with 4 bases between them. Germline-derived CDR1 and CDR2 are DFQATT and SNEGSKA (reference sequence).

This clonotype originated in a human donor in good health. The chain carries TRBV20-1 and TRBJ2-7; D is uncertain. Input material: CD4+ T cells from PBMCs. CDR3 region: CSAQAYEQYF. CDR3 sequence (DNA): TGCAGTGCTCAGGCCTACGAGCAGTACTTC.